What follows is one T cell receptor (beta chain) and its context. What it binds is not known. The same CDR3 also results from other DNA sequences found in this sample. The data were taken from a study of CD8+ T cells in alopecia areata. Looking at the study overall: Treated patients took oral tofacitinib at 5 to 10 mg twice daily.

V was clipped by 3 bases and J by 1 base, with 1 base between them. From germline, CDR1 is SGHDT and CDR2 YYEEEE. The CDR3 is 11 residues long. cDNA serving as the sequencing template came from extracted, reverse transcribed RNA. The method was immunoSEQ multiplex PCR; TCRdb's version includes in-frame clones alone and lacks a portion of them. The sample has 90,000 to 150,000 clones; under 40% are singletons. Whole-study results and caveats: The study found TCR sharing across patients less clear than in mice, possibly for HLA reasons.

Lesional scalp punch biopsies and peripheral blood came from alopecia areata patients. PBMCs yielded sorted CD4+ and CD8+ T cells. Sequenced: CD4+ T cells sorted from blood. The chain uses TRBV5-6 and TRBJ2-5; D is unresolved. The clonotype originates from a human donor with alopecia areata. CDR3 in amino acids: CASSSQETQYF. In DNA form, the CDR3 reads TGTGCCAGCAGCTCCCAAGAGACCCAGTACTTC.